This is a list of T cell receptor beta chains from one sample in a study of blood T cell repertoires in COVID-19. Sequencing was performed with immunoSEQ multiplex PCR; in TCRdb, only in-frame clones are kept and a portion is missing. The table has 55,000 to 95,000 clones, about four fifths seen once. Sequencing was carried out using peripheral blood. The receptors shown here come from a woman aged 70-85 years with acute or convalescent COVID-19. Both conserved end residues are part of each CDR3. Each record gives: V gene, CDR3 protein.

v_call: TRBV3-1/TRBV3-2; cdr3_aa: CASSQGSGASTDTQYF
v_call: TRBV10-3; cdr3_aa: CASVKGQGVYEQYF
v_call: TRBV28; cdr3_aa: CASSPAPGQGGEQYF
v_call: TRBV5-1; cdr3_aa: CASSSGLAGTYEQYF
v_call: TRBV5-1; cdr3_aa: CASTRRTGGPGETQYF
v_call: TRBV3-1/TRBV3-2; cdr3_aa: CASSHYRGGNTEAFF
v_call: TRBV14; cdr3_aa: CASSPLGQVYSGANVLTF
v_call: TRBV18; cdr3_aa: CASSPEAGTVNSPLHF
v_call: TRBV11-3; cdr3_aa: CATGEEAFF
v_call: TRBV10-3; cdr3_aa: CAIRPGQGENQPQHF
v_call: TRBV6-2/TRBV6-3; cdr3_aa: CASSYRGRETVTDTQYF
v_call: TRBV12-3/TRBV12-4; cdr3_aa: CASSPGWDTEAFF
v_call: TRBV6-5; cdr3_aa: CASSSPLGGRTEAFF
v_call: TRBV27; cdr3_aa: CASSPSEKGGNQPQHF
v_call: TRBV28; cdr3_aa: CASFSTGAGNTIYF
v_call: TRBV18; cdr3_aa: CASSRSRDRNYEQYF
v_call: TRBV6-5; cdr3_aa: CASSSTGIYGYTF
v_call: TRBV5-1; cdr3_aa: CASSSGDFSGNTIYF
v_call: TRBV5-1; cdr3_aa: CASSLGSGSQTYEQYF
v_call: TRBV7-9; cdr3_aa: CASSLGDRGNTQYF
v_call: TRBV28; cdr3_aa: CASSLWGGPTRNTIYF
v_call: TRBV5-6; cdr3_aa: CASSPGRAEGYTF
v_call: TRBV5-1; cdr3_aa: CASGRSGRADTDTQYF
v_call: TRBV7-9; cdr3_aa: CASSLAGVDYEQYF
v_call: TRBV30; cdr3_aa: CAWRTGGFDSGNTIYF
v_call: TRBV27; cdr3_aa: CASSLTGQMNTEAFF
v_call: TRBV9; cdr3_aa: CASSGGAETQYF
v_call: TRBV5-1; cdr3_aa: CASSLSGRVAKNIQYF
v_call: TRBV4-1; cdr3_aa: CASSPGQVSYEQYF
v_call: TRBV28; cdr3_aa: CASSLVRVPYNEQFF
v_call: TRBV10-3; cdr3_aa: CAISESFQETQYF
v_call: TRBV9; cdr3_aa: CASSPGNTEAFF
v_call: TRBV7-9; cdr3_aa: CASSFSGGNQPQHF
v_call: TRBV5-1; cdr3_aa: CASSGGSWTGELFF
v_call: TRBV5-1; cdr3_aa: CASSLAGVAFF
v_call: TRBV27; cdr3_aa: CASSADRGYNSPLHF
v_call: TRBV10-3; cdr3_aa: CAISDWGRNEQYF
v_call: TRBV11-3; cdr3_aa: CASSSGTGWQYF